These 5 T cell receptor beta chains were sequenced from one sample in a study of cytotoxic CD8 clonotypes in ibrutinib-treated CLL. Clones were read by immunoSEQ multiplex PCR, and TCRdb kept only the in-frame ones, dropping some. In the table there are about 140,000 clones, 70% to 80% of which are singletons. The sample consisted of PBMCs, taken after 12 months of ibrutinib treatment. The source of these receptors is a human donor with chronic lymphocytic leukemia.

This chain connects TRBV30 to TRBJ2-5; possibly TRBD2 for D (5 bases). V lost 0 bases, J lost 7 bases, and 15 bases lay in between. The CDR3 sequence is 14 residues long. Germline CDR1 is GTSNPN and CDR2 is SVGIG (reference sequence). CDR3 in amino acids: CAWSVRDGVGTQYF. CDR3 nucleotide sequence: TGTGCCTGGAGTGTACGAGACGGGGTCGGGACCCAGTACTTC.

The rearrangement uses TRBV11-2 and TRBJ1-1; D uncertain. This CDR3 region has 13 residues. Trimming pared 0 bases from V and 4 bases from J, leaving 6 bases between. CDR1 is SGHAT, CDR2 FQNNGV, per germline. The CDR3 here is CASSLDLVTEAFF. The CDR3 DNA is TGTGCCAGCAGCTTAGATTTAGTCACTGAAGCTTTCTTT.

The rearrangement uses TRBV7-2 and TRBJ1-4; D is uncertain. Between the trimmed V and J ends, which lost 2 bases and 1 base, there was a span of 8 bases. The CDR3 has 15 amino acids. The germline V gene encodes CDR1 SGHTA and CDR2 FQGNSA. The CDR3 reads CASSLIAGTNEKLFF. The CDR3 DNA sequence: TGTGCCAGCAGCTTAATTGCGGGAACTAATGAAAAACTGTTTTTT.

The chain carries TRBV9 and TRBJ2-3; D tentatively reads TRBD1 or TRBD2 (5 bases each). Germline assignment: CDR1 SGDLS and CDR2 YYNGEE. The CDR3 is made up of 14 amino acids. V was clipped by 5 bases and J by 9 bases, with 19 bases between them. As DNA, the CDR3 is TGTGCCAGCAGTCCTAGCTGGGGCCACGGGACGCAGTATTTT. Amino acid sequence: CASSPSWGHGTQYF.

V usage is TRBV7-3 and J usage is TRBJ2-2, with 8 bases fitting TRBD1. With V trimmed by 5 bases and J by 5 bases, 10 bases remained unmatched. Germline values: CDR1 SGHTA, CDR2 FQGTGA. The CDR3 is made up of 16 amino acids. The CDR3 sequence is CASSARTGKRTGELFF. Written as DNA, the CDR3 is TGTGCCAGCAGCGCTAGGACAGGGAAAAGGACCGGGGAGCTGTTTTTT.